This T cell receptor beta chain was documented in a study of control samples from healthy donors and cancer patients. Between the trimmed V and J ends, which lost 1 base and 3 bases, there was a span of 7 bases. The CDR3 is made up of 13 amino acids. CDR1 LNHNV and CDR2 YYDKDF come from the germline V gene (reference sequence). Sequenced by immunoSEQ multiplex PCR; TCRdb stores in-frame clones only, minus some. The data show more than 85,000 clones, 84% seen once. What was sequenced was PBMCs. The TCR sequence derives from a man aged 65-85 years with lung cancer. This chain uses TRBV15 with TRBJ2-7; no clear D gene. In nucleotides, the CDR3 is TGTGCCACCAGCAGAGTCCGAGGCTACGAGCAGTACTTC. It yields the protein CATSRVRGYEQYF.